One and the same sample provided the 20 T cell receptor beta chains below, sequenced in a study of monozygotic twins with inflammatory bowel disease. No DNA is given; TCRdb re-called the 5' RACE reads and lists each CDR3 protein once. The repertoire table contains nearly 450,000 distinct CDR3 sequences. The sample taken for sequencing was blood. The receptors shown here come from a human donor with ulcerative colitis or Crohn's disease, or a healthy co-twin of an affected twin (not recorded which).

V gene TRBV20-1 combines with J gene TRBJ1-1. Germline-derived CDR1 and CDR2 are DFQATT and SNEGSKA (reference sequence). The CDR3 has 11 amino acids. This CDR3 is CSASSGTEAFF.

This sequence joins TRBV18 and TRBJ2-4; TCRdb calls TRBD1, which cannot be checked without DNA. CDR3 length: 13 amino acids. Germline V CDR1 and CDR2: KGHSH, LQKENI. CDR3 amino acids: CASSLGQKNIQYF.

The CDR3 here is CAIGGGGMQDTQYF. The rearrangement links TRBV10-3 to TRBJ2-3; TCRdb's D call, TRBD1, is unchecked because there is no DNA. This CDR3 has 14 amino acids. CDR1 is ENHRY and CDR2 is SYGVKD in the germline V gene.

This chain joins TRBV7-6 and TRBJ2-5. CDR1 is SGHVS, CDR2 FNYEAQ, per germline. This CDR3 spans 14 amino acids. The CDR3 spells CASSLQGSQETQYF.

CDR3 residues: CASSGTDNSPLHF. The rearrangement joins TRBV6-6 to TRBJ1-6; the TRBD1 assignment by TCRdb is unverifiable without DNA. This CDR3 region has 13 residues. CDR1 and CDR2 (germline): MNHNY, SVGAGI (reference sequence).

V is TRBV29-1 and J is TRBJ1-1; TCRdb indicates TRBD1, and absent DNA this call remains unverified. CDR3 length: 12 residues. Germline V gene sequence: CDR1 SQVTM, CDR2 ANQGSEA. CDR3: CSGTRGGTEAFF.

The genes are TRBV7-2 and TRBJ1-2; TCRdb outputs TRBD1, but without DNA this stays unchecked. Germline CDR1 is SGHTA and CDR2 is FQGNSA. The CDR3 runs 15 residues. The CDR3 region is CASSSPGQGRFGYTF.

The chain joins TRBV7-9 to TRBJ1-5; TCRdb's assignment of TRBD1 cannot be checked, as there is no DNA. The V gene's germline CDR1 is SEHNR and CDR2 FQNEAQ (reference sequence). This CDR3 has 15 residues. CDR3 in amino acids: CASSLDGGPRGPQHF. Full variable domain (missing parts from reference TRBV7-9 and TRBJ1-5): DTGVSQNPRHKITKRGQNVTFRCDPISEHNRLYWYRQTLGQGPEFLTYFQNEAQLEKSRLLSDRFSAERPKGSFSTLEIQRTEQGDSAMYLCASSLDGGPRGPQHFGDGTRLSIL.

The chain recombines TRBV10-3 with TRBJ2-1; TCRdb lists TRBD1, though no DNA is available to test this call. This CDR3 region has 15 residues. The germline V gene encodes CDR1 ENHRY and CDR2 SYGVKD. The CDR3 is CAISEAQGAGYERFF.

This chain connects TRBV2 to TRBJ1-2; without DNA, the TCRdb call of TRBD1 cannot be checked. CDR1 is SNHLY and CDR2 is FYNNEI in the germline V gene. This CDR3 contains 15 residues. The CDR3 is CASISGNRGRYGYTF. Full variable domain (remainder filled in from reference TRBV2 and TRBJ1-2): EPEVTQTPSHQVTQMGQEVILRCVPISNHLYFYWYRQILGQKVEFLVSFYNNEISEKSEIFDDQFSVERPDGSNFTLKIRSTKLEDSAMYFCASISGNRGRYGYTFGSGTRLTVV.

The rearrangement uses TRBV27 and TRBJ1-6. The CDR3 spans 12 residues. Germline CDR1 is MNHEY and CDR2 is SMNVEV (reference sequence). CDR3: CASSFLGSPLHF.

V usage is TRBV7-8 and J usage is TRBJ2-5; without DNA, the TCRdb call of TRBD2 cannot be checked. The CDR3 contains 19 residues. Germline loops: CDR1 SGHVS, CDR2 FQNEAQ. The CDR3 here is CASSTHRSTSGGYQETQYF.

The V call is TRBV4-2, the J call TRBJ1-4; TCRdb names TRBD1, which stays unverified in the absence of DNA. The CDR3 has 15 residues. Germline loops: CDR1 LGHNA, CDR2 YNFKEQ. The CDR3 loop reads CASSQRQLVNEKLFF.

The genes are TRBV20-1 and TRBJ2-7; TCRdb selects TRBD2, and the lack of DNA leaves this call unchecked. In germline, CDR1 is DFQATT, CDR2 SNEGSKA (reference sequence). The CDR3 consists of 15 residues. This chain's CDR3 is CSARDPTSGSYEQYF.

The rearrangement links TRBV10-3 to TRBJ2-7. Germline values: CDR1 ENHRY, CDR2 SYGVKD. The CDR3 spans 12 residues. CDR3: CAISLTIYEQYF.

J is TRBJ1-1 and V is TRBV12-3 or TRBV12-4; the D call of TRBD1 rests on TCRdb alone, since no DNA is present to check it. The length of the CDR3 is 12 residues. The CDR3 sequence: CASSRANTEAFF.

The chain couples TRBV6-2 or TRBV6-3 to TRBJ2-1; TCRdb outputs TRBD1, but without DNA this stays unchecked. CDR3 length: 16 amino acids. Germline CDR1 reads MNHEY; CDR2 reads SVGEGT. CDR3 in amino acids: CASSYSGGKGYNEQYF.

The rearrangement joins TRBV27 to TRBJ2-3. CDR3 size: 15 residues. In germline, CDR1 is MNHEY, CDR2 SMNVEV (reference sequence). The CDR3 sequence is CASSLYTTRADTQYF.

The chain links TRBV29-1 to TRBJ2-7; the D gene TCRdb calls, TRBD1, cannot be checked with no DNA. The CDR3 totals 13 residues. Germline CDR1 reads SQVTM; CDR2 reads ANQGSEA. The CDR3 is CSEGQVFSYEQYF.

The chain couples TRBV20-1 to TRBJ2-2; TCRdb returns TRBD2, unconfirmable since there is no DNA. Germline CDR1 is DFQATT and CDR2 is SNEGSKA (reference sequence). The CDR3 loop spans 14 amino acids. CDR3: CSARSAGVIGELFF.